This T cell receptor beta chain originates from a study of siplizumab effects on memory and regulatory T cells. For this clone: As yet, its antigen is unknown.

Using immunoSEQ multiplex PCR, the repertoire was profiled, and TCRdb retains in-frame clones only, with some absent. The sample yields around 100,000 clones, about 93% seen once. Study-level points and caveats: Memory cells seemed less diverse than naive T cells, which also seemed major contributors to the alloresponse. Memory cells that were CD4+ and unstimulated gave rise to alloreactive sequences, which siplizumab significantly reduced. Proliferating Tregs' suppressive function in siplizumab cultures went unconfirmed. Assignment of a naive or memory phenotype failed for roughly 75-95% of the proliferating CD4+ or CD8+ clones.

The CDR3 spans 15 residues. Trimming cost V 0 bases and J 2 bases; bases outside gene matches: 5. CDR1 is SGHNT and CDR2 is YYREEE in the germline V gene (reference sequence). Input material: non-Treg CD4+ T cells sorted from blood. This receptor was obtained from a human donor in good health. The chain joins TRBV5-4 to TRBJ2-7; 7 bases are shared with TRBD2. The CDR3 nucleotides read TGTGCCAGCAGCTTGGGGGCTAGCGGAGCCTACGAGCAGTACTTC. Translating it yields CASSLGASGAYEQYF.